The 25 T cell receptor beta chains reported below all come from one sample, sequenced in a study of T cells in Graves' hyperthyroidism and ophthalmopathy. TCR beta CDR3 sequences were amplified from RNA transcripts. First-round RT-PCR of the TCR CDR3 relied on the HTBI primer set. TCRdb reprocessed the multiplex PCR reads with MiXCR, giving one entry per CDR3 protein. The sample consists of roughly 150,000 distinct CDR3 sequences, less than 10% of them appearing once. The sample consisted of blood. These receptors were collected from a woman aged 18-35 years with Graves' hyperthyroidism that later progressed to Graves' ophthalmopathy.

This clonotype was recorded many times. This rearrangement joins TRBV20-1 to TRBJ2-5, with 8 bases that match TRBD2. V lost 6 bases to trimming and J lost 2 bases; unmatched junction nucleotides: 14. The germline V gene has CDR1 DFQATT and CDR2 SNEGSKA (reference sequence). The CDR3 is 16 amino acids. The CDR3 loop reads CSAHLLGGRTQETQYF. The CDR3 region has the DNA TGCAGTGCCCACCTGCTTGGCGGGAGGACACAAGAGACCCAGTACTTC.

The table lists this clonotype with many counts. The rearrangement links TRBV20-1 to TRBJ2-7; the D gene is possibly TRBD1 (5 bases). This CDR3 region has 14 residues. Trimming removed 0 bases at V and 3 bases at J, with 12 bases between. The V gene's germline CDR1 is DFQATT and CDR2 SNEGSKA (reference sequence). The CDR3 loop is CSARDLAQGYEQYF. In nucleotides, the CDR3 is TGCAGTGCTAGAGACCTCGCGCAGGGCTACGAGCAGTACTTC.

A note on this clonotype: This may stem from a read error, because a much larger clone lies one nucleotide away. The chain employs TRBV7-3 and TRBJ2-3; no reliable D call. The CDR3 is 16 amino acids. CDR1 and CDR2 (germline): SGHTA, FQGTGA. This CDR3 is CVSSGKSPGPIDTQYF. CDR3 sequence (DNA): TGTGTCAGCAGTGGAAAAAGTCCAGGTCCAATAGATACGCAGTATTTT.

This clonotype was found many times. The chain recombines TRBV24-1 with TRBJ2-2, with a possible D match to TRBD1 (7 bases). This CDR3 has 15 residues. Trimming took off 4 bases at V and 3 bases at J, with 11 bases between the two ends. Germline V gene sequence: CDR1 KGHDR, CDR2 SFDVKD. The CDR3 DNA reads TGTGCCACCAGTGAAACAGGGGAGGACACCGGGGAGCTGTTTTTT. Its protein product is CATSETGEDTGELFF.

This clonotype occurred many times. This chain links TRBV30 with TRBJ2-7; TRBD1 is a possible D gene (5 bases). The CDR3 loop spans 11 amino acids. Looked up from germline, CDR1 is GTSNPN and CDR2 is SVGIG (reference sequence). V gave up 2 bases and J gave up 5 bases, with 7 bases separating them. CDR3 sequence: CAWSPRDEQYF. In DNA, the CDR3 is TGTGCCTGGAGTCCCAGGGACGAGCAGTACTTC.

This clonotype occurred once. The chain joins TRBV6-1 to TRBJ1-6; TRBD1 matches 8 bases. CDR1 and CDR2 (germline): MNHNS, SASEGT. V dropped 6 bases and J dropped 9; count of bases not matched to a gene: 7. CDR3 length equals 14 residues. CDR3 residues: CASRRGQGLSPLHF. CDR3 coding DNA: TGTGCCAGCAGGCGTGGACAGGGTCTTTCACCCCTCCACTTT.

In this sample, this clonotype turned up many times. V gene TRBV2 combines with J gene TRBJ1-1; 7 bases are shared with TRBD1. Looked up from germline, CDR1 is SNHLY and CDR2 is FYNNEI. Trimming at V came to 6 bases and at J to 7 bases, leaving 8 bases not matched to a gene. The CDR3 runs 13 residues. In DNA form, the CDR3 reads TGTGCCAGCAGGCTGACAGGGACACTTGAAGCTTTCTTT. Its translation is CASRLTGTLEAFF.

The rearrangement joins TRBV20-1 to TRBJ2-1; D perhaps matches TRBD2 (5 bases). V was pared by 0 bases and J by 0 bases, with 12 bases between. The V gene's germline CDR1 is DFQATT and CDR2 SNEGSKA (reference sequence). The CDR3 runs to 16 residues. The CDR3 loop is CSARDSGGSSYNEQFF. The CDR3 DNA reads TGCAGTGCTAGAGATTCCGGTGGGAGCTCCTACAATGAGCAGTTCTTC.

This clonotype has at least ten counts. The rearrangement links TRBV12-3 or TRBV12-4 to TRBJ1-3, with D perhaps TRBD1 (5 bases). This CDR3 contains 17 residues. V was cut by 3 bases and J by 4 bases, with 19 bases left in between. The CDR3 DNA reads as TGTGCCAGCAGTTTTGGCAGGGCGCGAATGGGAGGAAACACCATATATTTT. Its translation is CASSFGRARMGGNTIYF.

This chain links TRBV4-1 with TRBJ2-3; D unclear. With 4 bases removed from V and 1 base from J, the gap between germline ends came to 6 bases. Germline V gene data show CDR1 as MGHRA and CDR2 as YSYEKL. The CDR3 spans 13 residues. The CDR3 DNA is TGCGCCAGCAGCCTTAGGGGCACAGATACGCAGTATTTT. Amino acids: CASSLRGTDTQYF.

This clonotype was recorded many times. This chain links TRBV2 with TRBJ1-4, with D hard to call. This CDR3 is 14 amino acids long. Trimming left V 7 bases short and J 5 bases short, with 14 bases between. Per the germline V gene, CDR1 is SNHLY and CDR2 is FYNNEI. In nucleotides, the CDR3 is TGTGCCAGCATTATGACAAGGCAGAATGAAAAACTGTTTTTT. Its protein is CASIMTRQNEKLFF.

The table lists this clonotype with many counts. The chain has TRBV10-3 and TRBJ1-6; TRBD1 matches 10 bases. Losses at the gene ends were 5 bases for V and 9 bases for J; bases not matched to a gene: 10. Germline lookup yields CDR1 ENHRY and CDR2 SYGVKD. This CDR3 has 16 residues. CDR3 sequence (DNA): TGTGCCATCAGTAGAGACAGGGGGCAGGAGGGTTCACCCCTCCACTTT. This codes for CAISRDRGQEGSPLHF.

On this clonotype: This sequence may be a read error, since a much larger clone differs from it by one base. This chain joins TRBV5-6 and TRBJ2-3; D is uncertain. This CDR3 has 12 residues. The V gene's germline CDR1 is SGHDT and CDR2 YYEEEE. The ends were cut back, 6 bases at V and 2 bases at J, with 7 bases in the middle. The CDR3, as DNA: TGTGCCAGCAAACCATCCACAGATACGCAGTATTTT. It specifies CASKPSTDTQYF.

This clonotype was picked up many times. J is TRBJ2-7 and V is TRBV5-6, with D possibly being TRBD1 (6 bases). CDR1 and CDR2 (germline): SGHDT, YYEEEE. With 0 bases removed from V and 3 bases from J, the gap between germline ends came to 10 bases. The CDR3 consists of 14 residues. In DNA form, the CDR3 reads TGTGCCAGCAGCTTGGTAGGGGGTATCTACGAGCAGTACTTC. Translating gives CASSLVGGIYEQYF.

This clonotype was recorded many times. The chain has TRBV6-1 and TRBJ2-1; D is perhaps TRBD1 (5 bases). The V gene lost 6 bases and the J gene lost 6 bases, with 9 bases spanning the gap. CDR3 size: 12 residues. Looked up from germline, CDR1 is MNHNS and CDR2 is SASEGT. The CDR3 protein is CASSRQFNEQFF. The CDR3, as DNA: TGTGCCAGCAGCAGACAGTTCAATGAGCAGTTCTTC.

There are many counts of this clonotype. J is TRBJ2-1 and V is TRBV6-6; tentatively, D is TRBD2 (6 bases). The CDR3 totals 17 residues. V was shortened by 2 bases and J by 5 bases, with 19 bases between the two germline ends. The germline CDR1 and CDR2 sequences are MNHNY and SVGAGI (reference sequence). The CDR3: CASSYPPRRARDNEQFF. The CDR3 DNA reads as TGTGCCAGCAGTTACCCTCCCCGGAGGGCCAGGGACAATGAGCAGTTCTTC.

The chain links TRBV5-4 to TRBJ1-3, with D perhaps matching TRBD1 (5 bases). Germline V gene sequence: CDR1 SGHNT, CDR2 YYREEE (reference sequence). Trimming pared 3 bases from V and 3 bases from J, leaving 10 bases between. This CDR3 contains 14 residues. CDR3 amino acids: CASSSMTDGNTIYF. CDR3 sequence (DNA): TGTGCCAGCAGCTCCATGACAGATGGAAACACCATATATTTT.

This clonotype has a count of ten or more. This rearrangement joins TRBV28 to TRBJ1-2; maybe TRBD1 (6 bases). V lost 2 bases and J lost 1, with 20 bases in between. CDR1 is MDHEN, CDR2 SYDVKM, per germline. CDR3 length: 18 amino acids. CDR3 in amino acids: CASSLGGGANSLNYGYTF. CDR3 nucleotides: TGTGCCAGCAGTTTAGGTGGGGGCGCAAACTCACTTAACTATGGCTACACCTTC.

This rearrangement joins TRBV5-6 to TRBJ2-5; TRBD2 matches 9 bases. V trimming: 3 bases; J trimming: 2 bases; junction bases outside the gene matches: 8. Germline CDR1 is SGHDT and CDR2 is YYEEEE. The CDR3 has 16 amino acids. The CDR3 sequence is CASSYLTSGNQETQYF. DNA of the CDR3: TGTGCCAGCAGCTACCTGACTAGCGGTAATCAAGAGACCCAGTACTTC.

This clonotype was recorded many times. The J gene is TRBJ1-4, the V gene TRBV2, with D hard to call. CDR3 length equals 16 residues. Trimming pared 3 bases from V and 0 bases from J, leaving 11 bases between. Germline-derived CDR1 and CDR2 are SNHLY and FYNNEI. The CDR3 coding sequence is TGTGCCAGCAGTGACACCGGAATTGCAACTAATGAAAAACTGTTTTTT. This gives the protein CASSDTGIATNEKLFF.

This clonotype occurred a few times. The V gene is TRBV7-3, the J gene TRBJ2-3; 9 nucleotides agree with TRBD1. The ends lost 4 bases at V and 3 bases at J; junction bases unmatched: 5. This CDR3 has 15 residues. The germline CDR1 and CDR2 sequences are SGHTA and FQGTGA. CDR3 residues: CASSWAGTGTDTQYF. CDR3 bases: TGTGCCAGCAGCTGGGCCGGGACAGGGACAGATACGCAGTATTTT.

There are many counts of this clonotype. This chain's CDR3 is CASRPPGSINYGYTF. CDR3 nucleotides: TGTGCCAGCAGGCCCCCTGGTTCAATTAACTATGGCTACACCTTC. The chain joins TRBV6-1 to TRBJ1-2; no firm D call. V lost 6 bases and J lost 1, with 15 bases in between. The germline V gene encodes CDR1 MNHNS and CDR2 SASEGT. This CDR3 has 15 residues.

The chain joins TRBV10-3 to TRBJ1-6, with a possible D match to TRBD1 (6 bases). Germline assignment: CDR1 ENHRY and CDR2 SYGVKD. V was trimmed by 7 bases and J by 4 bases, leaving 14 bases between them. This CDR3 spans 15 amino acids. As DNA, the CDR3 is TGTGCCATCAAAGGGGGGGAAGTTTATAATTCACCCCTCCACTTT. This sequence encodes CAIKGGEVYNSPLHF.

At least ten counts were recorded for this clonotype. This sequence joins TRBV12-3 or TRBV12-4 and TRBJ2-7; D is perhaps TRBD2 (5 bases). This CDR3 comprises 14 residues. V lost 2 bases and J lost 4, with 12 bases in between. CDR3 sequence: CASSLRARRYEQYF. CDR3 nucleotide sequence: TGTGCCAGCAGTTTAAGGGCAAGGAGGTACGAGCAGTACTTC.

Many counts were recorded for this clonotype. In nucleotides, the CDR3 is TGTGCCAGCTGGGGGGTACAAATGGACAATGAGCAGTTCTTC. Protein: CASWGVQMDNEQFF. This chain joins TRBV2 and TRBJ2-1; D possibly corresponds to TRBD2 (6 bases). CDR1 is SNHLY and CDR2 is FYNNEI in the germline V gene. Trimming cost V 8 bases and J 5 bases, with 16 bases left between them. The CDR3 covers 14 residues.